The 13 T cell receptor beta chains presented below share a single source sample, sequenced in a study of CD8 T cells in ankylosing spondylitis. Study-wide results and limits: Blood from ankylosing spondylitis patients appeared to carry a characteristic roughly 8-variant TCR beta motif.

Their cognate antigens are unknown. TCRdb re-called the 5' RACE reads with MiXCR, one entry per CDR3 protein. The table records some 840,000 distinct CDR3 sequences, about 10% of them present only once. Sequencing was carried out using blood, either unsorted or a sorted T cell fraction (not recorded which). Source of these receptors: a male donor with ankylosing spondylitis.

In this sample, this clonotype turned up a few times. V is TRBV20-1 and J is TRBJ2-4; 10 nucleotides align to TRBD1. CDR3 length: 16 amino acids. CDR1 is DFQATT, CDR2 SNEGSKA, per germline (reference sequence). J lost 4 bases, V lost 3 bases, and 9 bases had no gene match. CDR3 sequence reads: CSARETLGQGKNIQYF. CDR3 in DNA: TGCAGTGCTAGGGAGACCCTGGGACAGGGGAAAAACATTCAGTACTTC.

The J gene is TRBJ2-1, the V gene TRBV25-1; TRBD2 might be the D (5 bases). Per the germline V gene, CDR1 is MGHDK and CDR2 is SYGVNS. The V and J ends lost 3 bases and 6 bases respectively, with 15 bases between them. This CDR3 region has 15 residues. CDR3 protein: CASSDMTGFSNEQFF. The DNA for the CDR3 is TGTGCCAGCAGTGATATGACGGGATTCTCCAATGAGCAGTTCTTC.

This chain's CDR3 is CSASNDRGEQFF. The CDR3 DNA follows: TGCAGTGCTAGCAACGACAGGGGTGAGCAGTTCTTC. This sequence joins TRBV20-1 and TRBJ2-1; TRBD1 agrees at 8 bases. The V gene's germline CDR1 is DFQATT and CDR2 SNEGSKA (reference sequence). Trimming cost V 3 bases and J 9 bases; bases outside gene matches: 4. This CDR3 contains 12 residues.

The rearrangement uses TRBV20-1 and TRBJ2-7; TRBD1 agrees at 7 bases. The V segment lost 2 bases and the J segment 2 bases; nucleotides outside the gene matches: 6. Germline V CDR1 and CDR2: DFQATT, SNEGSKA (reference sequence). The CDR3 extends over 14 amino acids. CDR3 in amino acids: CSARIRDRAYEQYF. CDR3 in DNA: TGCAGTGCTAGAATTCGCGACAGGGCCTACGAGCAGTACTTC.

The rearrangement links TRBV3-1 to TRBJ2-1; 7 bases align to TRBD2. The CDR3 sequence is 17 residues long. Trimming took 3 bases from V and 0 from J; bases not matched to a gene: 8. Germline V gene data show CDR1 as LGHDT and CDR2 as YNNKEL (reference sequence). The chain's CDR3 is CASSHPVWGGSYNEQFF. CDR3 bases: TGTGCCAGCAGCCACCCCGTTTGGGGGGGCTCCTACAATGAGCAGTTCTTC.

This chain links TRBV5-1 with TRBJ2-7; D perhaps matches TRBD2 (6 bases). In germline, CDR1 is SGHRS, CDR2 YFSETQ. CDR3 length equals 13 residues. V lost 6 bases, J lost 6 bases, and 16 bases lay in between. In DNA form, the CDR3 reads TGCGCCAGCAATCCCCGTGGTAGCGGCGAGCAGTACTTC. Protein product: CASNPRGSGEQYF.

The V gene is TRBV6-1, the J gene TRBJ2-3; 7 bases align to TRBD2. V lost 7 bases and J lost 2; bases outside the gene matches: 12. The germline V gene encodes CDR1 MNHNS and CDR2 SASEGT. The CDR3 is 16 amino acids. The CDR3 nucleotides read TGTGCCAGCACTCCCTTGGTGCGGGGGTCCACAGATACGCAGTATTTT. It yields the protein CASTPLVRGSTDTQYF.

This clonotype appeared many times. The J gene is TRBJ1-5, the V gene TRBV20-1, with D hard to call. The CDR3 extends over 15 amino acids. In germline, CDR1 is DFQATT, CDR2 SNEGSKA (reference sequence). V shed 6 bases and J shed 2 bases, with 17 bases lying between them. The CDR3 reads CSAQAVYNGNQPQHF. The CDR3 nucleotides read TGCAGTGCCCAGGCGGTGTACAACGGCAATCAGCCCCAGCATTTT.

This CDR3 reads CASSQGRVVDEQYF. The CDR3 nucleotides read TGTGCCAGCAGCCAGGGGAGGGTGGTGGACGAGCAGTACTTC. The chain is built from TRBV7-9 and TRBJ2-7; TRBD2 might be the D (7 bases). Germline loops: CDR1 SEHNR, CDR2 FQNEAQ (reference sequence). CDR3 length: 14 residues. Trimming shortened V by 5 bases and J by 5 bases, and 16 bases separated the two germline ends.

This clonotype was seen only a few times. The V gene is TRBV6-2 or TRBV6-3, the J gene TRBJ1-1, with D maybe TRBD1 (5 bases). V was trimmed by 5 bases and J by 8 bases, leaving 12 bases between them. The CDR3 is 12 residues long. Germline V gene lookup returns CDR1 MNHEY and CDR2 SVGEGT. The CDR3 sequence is CASSEMGGEAFF. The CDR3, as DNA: TGTGCCAGCAGTGAAATGGGGGGGGAAGCTTTCTTT.

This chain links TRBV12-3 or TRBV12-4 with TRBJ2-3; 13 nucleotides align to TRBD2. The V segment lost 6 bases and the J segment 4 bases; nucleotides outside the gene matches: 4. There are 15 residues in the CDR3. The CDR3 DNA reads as TGTGCCAGCAGCCGGACTAGCGGGGGCTCAGATACGCAGTATTTT. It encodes CASSRTSGGSDTQYF.

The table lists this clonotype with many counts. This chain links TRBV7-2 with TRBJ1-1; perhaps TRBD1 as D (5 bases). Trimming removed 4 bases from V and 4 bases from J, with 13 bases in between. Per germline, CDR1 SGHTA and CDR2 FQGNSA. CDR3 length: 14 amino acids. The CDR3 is CASSSMRQGTEAFF. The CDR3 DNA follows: TGTGCCAGCAGCTCGATGAGGCAGGGCACTGAAGCTTTCTTT.

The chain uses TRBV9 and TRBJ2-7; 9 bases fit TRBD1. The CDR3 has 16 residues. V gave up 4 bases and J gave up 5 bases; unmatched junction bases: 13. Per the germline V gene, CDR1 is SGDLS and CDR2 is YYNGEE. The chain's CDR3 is CASSPNLRDRAHEQYF. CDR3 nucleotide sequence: TGTGCCAGCAGCCCAAACCTCCGGGACAGGGCTCACGAGCAGTACTTC. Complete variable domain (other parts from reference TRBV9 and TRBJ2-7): DSGVTQTPKHLITATGQRVTLRCSPRSGDLSVYWYQQSLDQGLQFLIQYYNGEERAKGNILERFSAQQFPDLHSELNLSSLELGDSALYFCASSPNLRDRAHEQYFGPGTRLTVT.